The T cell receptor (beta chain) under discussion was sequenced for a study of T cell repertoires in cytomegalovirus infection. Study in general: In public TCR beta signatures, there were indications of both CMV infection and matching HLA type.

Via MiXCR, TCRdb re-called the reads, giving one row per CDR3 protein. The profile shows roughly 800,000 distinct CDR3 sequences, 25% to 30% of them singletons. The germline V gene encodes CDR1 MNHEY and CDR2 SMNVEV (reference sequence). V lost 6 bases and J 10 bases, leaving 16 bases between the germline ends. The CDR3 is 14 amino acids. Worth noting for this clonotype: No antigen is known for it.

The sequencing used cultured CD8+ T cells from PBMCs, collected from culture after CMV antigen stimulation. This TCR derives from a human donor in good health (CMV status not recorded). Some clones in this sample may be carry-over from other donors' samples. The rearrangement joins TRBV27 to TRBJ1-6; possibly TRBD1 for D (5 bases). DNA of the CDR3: TGTGCCAGCAGCCTAGGGACCGTCACCTCACCCCTCCACTTT. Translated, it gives CASSLGTVTSPLHF.